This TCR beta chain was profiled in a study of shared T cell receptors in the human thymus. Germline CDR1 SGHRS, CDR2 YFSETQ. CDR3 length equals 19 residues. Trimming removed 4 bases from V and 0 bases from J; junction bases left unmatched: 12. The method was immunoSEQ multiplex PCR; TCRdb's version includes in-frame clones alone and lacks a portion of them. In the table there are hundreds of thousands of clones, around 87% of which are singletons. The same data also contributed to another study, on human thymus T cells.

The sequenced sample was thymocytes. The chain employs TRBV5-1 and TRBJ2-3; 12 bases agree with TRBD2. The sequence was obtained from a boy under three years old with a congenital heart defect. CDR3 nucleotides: TGCGCCAGCAGCCTTGAACGGCTAGCGGGAGGGACTAGCACAGATACGCAGTATTTT. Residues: CASSLERLAGGTSTDTQYF.